Below are 12 T cell receptor beta chains sequenced from a single sample in a study of blood T cell repertoires in COVID-19. Generated by immunoSEQ multiplex PCR, the TCRdb table keeps only in-frame clones and is missing some. The profile shows a few hundred thousand clones, approximately 86% of them singletons. The sequenced material came from peripheral blood. The origin of the receptors is a woman between 65 and 79 years old with COVID-19, enrolled during active disease.

This clone turned up a few times. This chain connects TRBV29-1 to TRBJ2-1; tentative D call: TRBD1 (6 bases). Germline V gene data show CDR1 as SQVTM and CDR2 as ANQGSEA. This CDR3 spans 14 amino acids. Trimming took off 5 bases at V and 12 bases at J, with 23 bases between the two ends. Here the CDR3 DNA reads TGCAGCGTTTGGGTCACAGGGTTCGTCGAGGGGCAGTTCTTC. Translation gives CSVWVTGFVEGQFF.

The chain uses TRBV28 and TRBJ1-2; the D is unclear. The CDR3 has 13 residues. Germline loops: CDR1 MDHEN, CDR2 SYDVKM. V lost 6 bases, J lost 8 bases, and 16 bases lay in between. CDR3 DNA: TGTGCCAGCAGGGCCTCCTGGATGGGCGGCTACACCTTC. This translates into CASRASWMGGYTF.

This sequence joins TRBV6-2 or TRBV6-3 and TRBJ1-2; no clear D gene. Germline V gives CDR1 MNHEY, CDR2 SVGEGT. Deletions cut 4 bases from V and 2 bases from J, with 14 bases between. This CDR3 has 15 amino acids. For the CDR3, the DNA is TGTGCCAGCAGTTCGCCGGGCGGGGTGAACTATGGCTACACCTTC. As protein: CASSSPGGVNYGYTF.

Turning to this clone: The junction differs from germline at one of its ends, possibly a read error. The CDR3 DNA follows: TGTGCCAGCCGCGGGGAGGATAGCGAGTTTCCCCTCTTC. This gives the protein CASRGEDSEFPLF. This chain joins TRBV11-2 and TRBJ2-1, with a possible D match to TRBD2 (6 bases). Germline assignment: CDR1 SGHAT and CDR2 FQNNGV. This CDR3 spans 13 amino acids.

This chain links TRBV10-3 with TRBJ1-1; D not resolved. Germline CDR1 is ENHRY and CDR2 is SYGVKD. Trimming shortened V by 0 bases and J by 0 bases, and 8 bases separated the two germline ends. The CDR3 contains 15 residues. CDR3 in DNA: TGTGCCATCAGTGAGTCTCCACAGATGAACACTGAAGCTTTCTTT. Protein: CAISESPQMNTEAFF.

V and J are TRBV14 and TRBJ2-5; D is perhaps TRBD2 (6 bases). CDR3 size: 16 residues. The germline V gene has CDR1 SGHDN and CDR2 FVKESK. V gave up 0 bases and J gave up 3 bases, with 14 bases separating them. For the CDR3, the DNA is TGTGCCAGCAGCCAAGATCTCGAACTAGCCGAAGAGACCCAGTACTTC. As protein: CASSQDLELAEETQYF.

The V and J genes are TRBV30 and TRBJ1-6, with 9 bases that match TRBD1. The length of the CDR3 is 17 residues. V trimming: 4 bases; J trimming: 0 bases; junction bases outside the gene matches: 7. Germline CDR1 and CDR2: GTSNPN and SVGIG (reference sequence). DNA of the CDR3: TGTGCCTGGAACCCCGGACAGGGGAGCTCCTATAATTCACCCCTCCACTTT. Its translation is CAWNPGQGSSYNSPLHF.

The gene calls are TRBV2 and TRBJ2-2; 11 bases line up with TRBD2. Germline CDR1 and CDR2: SNHLY and FYNNEI. The CDR3 spans 15 residues. The J segment lost 7 bases and the V segment lost 4 bases, leaving 5 bases of the junction unmatched. The CDR3 region is CASSGIAGGIGELFF. In DNA form, the CDR3 reads TGTGCCAGCAGTGGTATAGCGGGGGGGATCGGGGAGCTGTTTTTT.

The J gene is TRBJ2-7, the V gene TRBV6-5, with TRBD1 matching 8 bases. The CDR3 totals 15 residues. The V gene end was trimmed by 7 bases and the J gene end by 6 bases; junction bases not matched to a gene: 14. Germline CDR1 and CDR2: MNHEY and SVGAGI. The CDR3 DNA is TGTGCCAGCACCTTTTCCGGGACAGGCGGGGCCGAGCAGTACTTC. Its translation is CASTFSGTGGAEQYF.

The chain employs TRBV27 and TRBJ1-4, with TRBD1 matching 7 bases. The ends lost 5 bases at V and 3 bases at J; junction bases unmatched: 9. The CDR3 has 16 residues. The germline gives CDR1 MNHEY, CDR2 SMNVEV (reference sequence). Here the CDR3 reads CASSPRRTGANEKLFF. CDR3 in DNA: TGTGCCAGCAGTCCCCGTCGCACAGGGGCTAATGAAAAACTGTTTTTT. Full variable domain (remainder filled in from reference TRBV27 and TRBJ1-4): EAQVTQNPRYLITVTGKKLTVTCSQNMNHEYMSWYRQDPGLGLRQIYYSMNVEVTDKGDVPEGYKVSRKEKRNFPLILESPSPNQTSLYFCASSPRRTGANEKLFFGSGTQLSVL.

This clone has just a few counts. The chain joins TRBV28 to TRBJ1-2; no firm D call. In germline, CDR1 is MDHEN, CDR2 SYDVKM. This CDR3 contains 12 residues. Trimming took 6 bases from V and 4 from J, leaving 9 bases between them. Here the CDR3 reads CASRNSFYGYTF. Here the CDR3 DNA reads TGTGCCAGCAGGAACTCCTTCTATGGCTACACCTTC.

This chain uses TRBV6-5 with TRBJ1-1; D perhaps matches TRBD1 (5 bases). This CDR3 comprises 15 residues. Trimming took off 7 bases at V and 0 bases at J, with 15 bases between the two ends. CDR1 and CDR2 from the germline V gene are MNHEY and SVGAGI. The chain's CDR3 is CASTPAGVMNTEAFF. CDR3 coding DNA: TGTGCCAGCACCCCGGCGGGGGTAATGAACACTGAAGCTTTCTTT.